Shown below are 13 T cell receptor beta chains from a single sample sequenced in a study of glioma-infiltrating T cells after dendritic cell vaccination. TCRdb keeps only in-frame clones here, not all; method: immunoSEQ multiplex PCR. The sample consists of about 99,000 clones, about four fifths of them appearing once. Sample: blood, taken before dendritic cell vaccination. The receptors here all came from a human donor with glioblastoma.

For this clone: At one boundary the junction diverges from the germline segment, which might be a read error. This chain connects TRBV28 to TRBJ2-3, with D hard to call. The CDR3 length is 14 residues. Germline CDR1 and CDR2: MDHEN and SYDVKM. CDR3 nucleotide sequence: TGTGCCAGCAGTTTAGTGTCAGGCACGGATACGCAGTATTTT. It codes for CASSLVSGTDTQYF.

V gene TRBV6-1 combines with J gene TRBJ2-7; 7 positions agree with TRBD1. The V gene end was trimmed by 7 bases and the J gene end by 2 bases; junction bases not matched to a gene: 5. This CDR3 is 13 amino acids long. Germline CDR1 is MNHNS and CDR2 is SASEGT. CDR3 in amino acids: CASNYRGAYEQYF. Here the CDR3 DNA reads TGTGCCAGCAATTACAGGGGAGCCTACGAGCAGTACTTC.

The gene calls are TRBV28 and TRBJ1-5, with TRBD1 matching 8 bases. V was pared by 3 bases and J by 1 base, with 8 bases of the junction left unmatched. The CDR3 consists of 17 residues. Per the germline V gene, CDR1 is MDHEN and CDR2 is SYDVKM. The CDR3 DNA is TGTGCCAGCAGTTTCCAGGGACAGGTCGGCAGCAATCAGCCCCAGCATTTT. It translates to CASSFQGQVGSNQPQHF.

The rearrangement joins TRBV7-2 to TRBJ2-7; D gene uncertain. The germline V and J ends were trimmed by 3 bases and 2 bases, with 8 bases remaining between them. The length of the CDR3 is 13 residues. Germline V gene lookup returns CDR1 SGHTA and CDR2 FQGNSA. The CDR3 region is CASSFLEAYEQYF. The CDR3 DNA is TGTGCCAGCAGCTTCTTAGAAGCCTACGAGCAGTACTTC.

This chain links TRBV5-1 with TRBJ2-5; tentative D call: TRBD1 (6 bases). V lost 4 bases and J 5 bases, leaving 15 bases between the germline ends. CDR1 is SGHRS and CDR2 is YFSETQ in the germline V gene. The length of the CDR3 is 14 residues. Here the CDR3 DNA reads TGCGCCAGCAGCATCAGACAGGATTTGGAGACCCAGTACTTC. Its protein product is CASSIRQDLETQYF.

The rearrangement links TRBV2 to TRBJ1-2; D unclear. CDR3 length: 12 amino acids. The V gene's germline CDR1 is SNHLY and CDR2 FYNNEI. V lost 8 bases to trimming and J lost 7 bases, with 14 bases between them. In DNA form, the CDR3 reads TGTGCCAGCTTTCGCTTACTCGTTGGCTACACCTTC. The encoded protein is CASFRLLVGYTF.

The chain carries TRBV30 and TRBJ1-2, with 8 bases fitting TRBD1. This CDR3 spans 14 amino acids. The V gene end was trimmed by 1 base and the J gene end by 4 bases; junction bases not matched to a gene: 5. From germline, CDR1 is GTSNPN and CDR2 SVGIG (reference sequence). CDR3 sequence (DNA): TGTGCCTGGAGTGGTGGACAGGGAATCTATGGCTACACCTTC. Translation gives CAWSGGQGIYGYTF. Full variable domain (outside the CDR3, taken from reference TRBV30 and TRBJ1-2): SQTIHQWPATLVQPVGSPLSLECTVEGTSNPNLYWYRQAAGRGLQLLFYSVGIGQISSEVPQNLSASRPQDRQFILSSKKLLLSDSGFYLCAWSGGQGIYGYTFGSGTRLTVV.

This clone was picked up one time. The V call is TRBV19, the J call TRBJ2-5; the D gene is possibly TRBD1 (5 bases). The end of the DNA aligns better with TRBJ2-7, so the J call may be wrong. Per the germline V gene, CDR1 is LNHDA and CDR2 is SQIVND (reference sequence). The CDR3 covers 13 residues. The DNA of the CDR3 is TGTGCCAGTAGTGTGAACCCTAGGGGCGAGCAGTACTTC. Translation: CASSVNPRGEQYF.

The chain has TRBV6-5 and TRBJ2-3; D may be TRBD1 (5 bases). Trimming removed 2 bases at V and 3 bases at J, with 12 bases between. There are 15 residues in the CDR3. Looked up from germline, CDR1 is MNHEY and CDR2 is SVGAGI. The CDR3 sequence: CASSYARDWTDTQYF. CDR3 nucleotide sequence: TGTGCCAGCAGTTACGCCAGGGATTGGACAGATACGCAGTATTTT.

The genes are TRBV9 and TRBJ2-3; 9 bases line up with TRBD2. The junction had 17 bases not matched to a gene; V was cut back by 4 bases and J by 5 bases. The CDR3 is 18 residues long. Germline CDR1 SGDLS, CDR2 YYNGEE. In nucleotides, the CDR3 is TGTGCCAGCAGCCCTGAAGTAGCGGGGGATTTGTTTGGAGATACGCAGTATTTT. Residues: CASSPEVAGDLFGDTQYF. Full variable domain (remainder filled in from reference TRBV9 and TRBJ2-3): DSGVTQTPKHLITATGQRVTLRCSPRSGDLSVYWYQQSLDQGLQFLIQYYNGEERAKGNILERFSAQQFPDLHSELNLSSLELGDSALYFCASSPEVAGDLFGDTQYFGPGTRLTVL.

The J gene is TRBJ2-1, the V gene TRBV5-1; 12 bases are a match to TRBD2. Germline CDR1 reads SGHRS; CDR2 reads YFSETQ. This CDR3 comprises 15 residues. With 4 bases clipped from V and 5 bases from J, the junction kept 4 bases outside the gene matches. CDR3 sequence: CASSQLAGGNNEQFF. The DNA of the CDR3 is TGCGCCAGCAGCCAACTAGCGGGGGGAAACAATGAGCAGTTCTTC. Full variable domain (missing parts from reference TRBV5-1 and TRBJ2-1): KAGVTQTPRYLIKTRGQQVTLSCSPISGHRSVSWYQQTPGQGLQFLFEYFSETQRNKGNFPGRFSGRQFSNSRSEMNVSTLELGDSALYLCASSQLAGGNNEQFFGPGTRLTVL.

The chain is built from TRBV27 and TRBJ2-5; 7 positions match TRBD2. This CDR3 is built from 15 residues. V dropped 0 bases and J dropped 3; count of bases not matched to a gene: 4. Germline loops: CDR1 MNHEY, CDR2 SMNVEV (reference sequence). CDR3 DNA sequence: TGTGCCAGCAGTTTATCCCAGCGGGGTGAAGAGACCCAGTACTTC. Translated, it gives CASSLSQRGEETQYF.

The J gene is TRBJ1-2, the V gene TRBV9; D is unresolved. Per germline, CDR1 SGDLS and CDR2 YYNGEE. The CDR3 length is 12 residues. Between the trimmed V and J ends, which lost 4 bases and 10 bases, there was a span of 14 bases. CDR3 sequence reads: CASSSLESPYTF. The CDR3 DNA reads as TGTGCCAGCAGCTCCCTGGAGAGCCCCTACACCTTC.